This T cell receptor (beta chain) was sequenced in a study of cytomegalovirus exposure and HLA in healthy donors. Donors were ostensibly healthy at sampling, although undocumented immune exposures were probable. Study results and caveats: A link between a missense DCLRE1C variant and TCR beta V- and J-gene trimming emerged from a later analysis. Relative to equally common others, HLA-associated TCR beta chains showed greater clonal expansion in a later analysis.

The PCR made use of 60 Vbeta and 13 Jbeta primers. Using immunoSEQ multiplex PCR, the repertoire was profiled, and TCRdb retains in-frame clones only, with some absent. The sample consists of 150,000 or so clones, approximately 74% of them appearing once. Comment on this clone: The antigen remains unidentified.

The clonotype was recovered from a man in his late teens or twenties in good health and CMV-seronegative. Specimen: PBMCs.

CDR3 protein: CASSLGRQPYGYTF. CDR3 bases: TGTGCCAGCAGCTTAGGCAGACAGCCCTATGGCTACACCTTC. The chain recombines TRBV7-2 with TRBJ1-2, with D maybe TRBD1 (5 bases). Trimming pared 1 base from V and 4 bases from J, leaving 10 bases between. CDR3 size: 14 residues. Germline V gene lookup returns CDR1 SGHTA and CDR2 FQGNSA.